The sequence of this TCR beta chain was determined in a study of blood T cell repertoires in COVID-19. Study details: T cells, B-cell-depleted T cells, or PBMCs supplied cDNA or gDNA.

This CDR3 comprises 13 residues. V was trimmed by 1 base and J by 4 bases, leaving 5 bases between them. CDR1 is SGHAT and CDR2 is FQDESV in the germline V gene (reference sequence). Data came from immunoSEQ multiplex PCR; TCRdb stores just in-frame clones and leaves some out. The sample carries about 110,000 clones, about 84% recorded once. The receptor was isolated from a woman in her sixties or seventies with acute or convalescent COVID-19. Material: peripheral blood. This chain connects TRBV11-1 to TRBJ2-1, with unresolved D. The CDR3 spells CASSLGQYNEQFF. The DNA of the CDR3 is TGTGCCAGCAGCTTAGGGCAGTACAATGAGCAGTTCTTC.